These 10 T cell receptor beta chains share one sample of origin, sequenced in a study of T cells in Graves' hyperthyroidism and ophthalmopathy (dated by TCRdb to between 2019 and 2020). The receptor library was made with multiplex PCR. Sequencing relied on an Illumina HiSeq 2000. Amplification of TCR beta CDR3 regions was carried out from RNA transcripts. The TCR CDR3 was subjected to a first round of RT-PCR using the HTBI primer set and the Qiagen OneStep RT-PCR kit. The public reads were reanalyzed by TCRdb: fastp trimming at Q25, MiXCR alignment, in-frame beta chains only. Under each unique CDR3 protein, matching rows form one entry showing the most common genes and DNA. The sample table records roughly 200,000 distinct CDR3 sequences; approximately 16% of these occur just once. Clones ranked in the top ten supply roughly 44% of the sample. The source material was blood. These receptors all stem from a man in his forties with Graves' hyperthyroidism.

This clonotype was recorded a few times. This sequence joins TRBV11-2 and TRBJ2-2; possible D gene TRBD2, 6 bases. The CDR3 totals 17 residues. Germline loops: CDR1 SGHAT, CDR2 FQNNGV. Trimming pared 1 base from V and 0 bases from J, leaving 12 bases between. The CDR3 protein is CASSLVGGSSNTGELFF. The CDR3 DNA sequence: TGTGCCAGCAGCTTAGTTGGGGGGAGCTCGAACACCGGGGAGCTGTTTTTT.

This clonotype was counted at least ten times. The rearrangement links TRBV27 to TRBJ2-1, with D perhaps matching TRBD1 (5 bases). V lost 7 bases and J 5 bases, leaving 12 bases between the germline ends. Per the germline V gene, CDR1 is MNHEY and CDR2 is SMNVEV (reference sequence). CDR3 length equals 13 residues. This CDR3 is CASKQTANNEQFF. Written as DNA, the CDR3 is TGTGCCAGCAAGCAGACAGCCAACAATGAGCAGTTCTTC.

There are many counts of this clonotype. CDR3 coding DNA: TGTGCCAGCAGTACCTTGGGGGGGGGCACAGATACGCAGTATTTT. Translating gives CASSTLGGGTDTQYF. The J gene is TRBJ2-3, the V gene TRBV28; 7 nucleotides match TRBD2. The CDR3 has 15 amino acids. Germline CDR1 reads MDHEN; CDR2 reads SYDVKM. Trimming cost V 5 bases and J 1 base; bases outside gene matches: 6.

This clonotype was seen ten or more times. The V and J genes are TRBV6-2 or TRBV6-3 and TRBJ2-2, with 11 bases aligning to TRBD2. Germline V gene sequence: CDR1 MNHEY, CDR2 SVGEGT. V lost 7 bases and J lost 0; bases outside the gene matches: 13. This CDR3 comprises 19 residues. CDR3 DNA: TGTGCCAGCAACAAACGGCTAGCGGGGGGCAACGCGAACACCGGGGAGCTGTTTTTT. This translates into CASNKRLAGGNANTGELFF.

The genes are TRBV24-1 and TRBJ2-1, with TRBD1 as a possible D gene (5 bases). The CDR3 has 16 residues. Germline V gives CDR1 KGHDR, CDR2 SFDVKD. V shed 5 bases and J shed 6 bases, with 19 bases lying between them. CDR3 bases: TGTGCCACCAGTGCCGACCGGTGGGGTAGGGGCAATGAGCAGTTCTTC. This gives the protein CATSADRWGRGNEQFF.

The table lists this clonotype with a few counts. The genes are TRBV11-2 and TRBJ2-6, with D perhaps matching TRBD2 (6 bases). The CDR3 covers 15 residues. The V gene lost 2 bases and the J gene lost 4 bases, with 9 bases spanning the gap. The V gene's germline CDR1 is SGHAT and CDR2 FQNNGV. CDR3 nucleotides: TGTGCCAGCAGCTTACAGGCGGGAGGGGCCAACGTCCTGACTTTC. This codes for CASSLQAGGANVLTF. Variable domain in full (rest from reference TRBV11-2 and TRBJ2-6): EAGVAQSPRYKIIEKRQSVAFWCNPISGHATLYWYQQILGQGPKLLIQFQNNGVVDDSQLPKDRFSAERLKGVDSTLKIQPAKLEDSAVYLCASSLQAGGANVLTFGAGSRLTVL.

The V and J genes are TRBV6-4 and TRBJ1-4; TRBD1 is a possible D gene (6 bases). The CDR3 covers 15 residues. V lost 2 bases and J 12 bases, leaving 19 bases between the germline ends. Germline lookup yields CDR1 MRHNA and CDR2 SNTAGT. In nucleotides, the CDR3 is TGTGCCAGCAGTGACGGGGGGACATTCCCCGGGGAACTGTTTTTT. As protein: CASSDGGTFPGELFF.

This clonotype has only a few counts. The chain combines TRBV11-2 with TRBJ2-1; 12 nucleotides line up with TRBD2. Germline V CDR1 and CDR2: SGHAT, FQNNGV. This CDR3 has 19 residues. V shed 5 bases and J 5 bases; nucleotides not matched to a gene: 16. The DNA for the CDR3 is TGTGCCAGCAGCGTGGGGCTAGCGGGGGGGCGAAGCTCAAACAATGAGCAGTTCTTC. Amino acid sequence: CASSVGLAGGRSSNNEQFF.

Many counts were recorded for this clonotype. The rearrangement uses TRBV15 and TRBJ2-7, with D possibly called TRBD1 or TRBD2 (6 bases each). Germline-derived CDR1 and CDR2 are LNHNV and YYDKDF (reference sequence). The CDR3 consists of 14 residues. Trimming took off 0 bases at V and 1 base at J, with 7 bases between the two ends. In DNA, the CDR3 is TGTGCCACCAGCAGAGAAGGGGGGTCCTACGAGCAGTACTTC. Encoded protein: CATSREGGSYEQYF.

This clonotype has a handful of counts. CDR3: CASSEETGGLGEAFF. The CDR3 DNA sequence: TGTGCCAGCAGTGAAGAGACAGGAGGTCTTGGTGAAGCTTTCTTT. The gene calls are TRBV2 and TRBJ1-1, with a weak D call TRBD1 (6 bases). The CDR3 spans 15 residues. Germline V CDR1 and CDR2: SNHLY, FYNNEI. V was shortened by 1 base and J by 7 bases, with 16 bases between the two germline ends.